This T cell receptor (beta chain) was observed in a study of T cell responses to AZD1222 COVID-19 vaccine. Across the study: Second-dose recipients at about 4 or about 12 weeks were treated as one pooled group. Study results and caveats: Regions left unmutated in variants are reportedly the target of nearly half of spike-specific TCRs. Increased Spike-specific TCR breadth and depth were observed after two AZD1222 doses. Only six or seven AZD1222 recipients were seropositive at baseline.

For this clone: Its specificity is not known.

V was cut by 2 bases and J by 10 bases, with 11 bases left in between. This CDR3 comprises 13 residues. Germline assignment: CDR1 LGHDT and CDR2 YNNKEL (reference sequence). Assay used: immunoSEQ multiplex PCR; TCRdb lists only in-frame clones, some missing. The sample records over 95,000 clones, approximately 90% being singletons. This chain links TRBV3-1 (or the pseudogene TRBV3-2) with TRBJ2-2, with TRBD1 as a possible D gene (5 bases). Material: peripheral blood, obtained on day 0 of AZD1222 vaccination. The receptor comes from an adult in good health. In DNA, the CDR3 is TGTGCCAGCAGCCAAAGGGGTTCTTCGGAGCTGTTTTTT. This sequence encodes CASSQRGSSELFF.